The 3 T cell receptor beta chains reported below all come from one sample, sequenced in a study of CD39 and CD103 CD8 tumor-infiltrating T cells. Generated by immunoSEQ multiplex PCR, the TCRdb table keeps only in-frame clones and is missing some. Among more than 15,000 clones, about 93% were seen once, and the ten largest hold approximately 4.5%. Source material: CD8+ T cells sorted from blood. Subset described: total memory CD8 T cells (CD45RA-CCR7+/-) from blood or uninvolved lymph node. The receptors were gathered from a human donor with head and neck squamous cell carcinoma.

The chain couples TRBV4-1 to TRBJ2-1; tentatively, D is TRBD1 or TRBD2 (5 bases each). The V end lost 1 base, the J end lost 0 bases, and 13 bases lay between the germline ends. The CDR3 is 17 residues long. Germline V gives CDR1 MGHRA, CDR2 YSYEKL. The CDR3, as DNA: TGCGCCAGCAGCCAAGTAAGAGGGGTTAGCTCCTACAATGAGCAGTTCTTC. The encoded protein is CASSQVRGVSSYNEQFF.

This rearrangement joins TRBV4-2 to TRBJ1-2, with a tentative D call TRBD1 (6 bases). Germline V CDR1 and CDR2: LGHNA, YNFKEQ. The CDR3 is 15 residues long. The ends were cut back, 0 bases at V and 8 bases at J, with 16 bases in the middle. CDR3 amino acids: CASSQEFEQGRGYTF. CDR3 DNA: TGTGCCAGCAGCCAAGAATTTGAGCAGGGGAGAGGCTACACCTTC.

The CDR3 reads CASSMSGANVLTF. CDR3 nucleotide sequence: TGTGCCAGCAGCATGTCGGGGGCCAACGTCCTGACTTTC. This rearrangement joins TRBV6-5 to TRBJ2-6; no reliable D call. With 6 bases removed from V and 4 bases from J, the gap between germline ends came to 7 bases. The CDR3 covers 13 residues. The germline CDR1 and CDR2 sequences are MNHEY and SVGAGI.